The 19 T cell receptor beta chains presented below share a single source sample, sequenced in a study of human thymus T cells (dated by TCRdb to the early 2020s). Library prep was done by the immunoSEQ multiplex PCR assay. TCRdb re-hosts the immuneACCESS table, in-frame sequences only. Its copies lack some clones; in the studies checked, an unresolved V gene accounts for under half of them, and the cause for the rest is not known. The sample data list about 46,000 clones, and over 90% of these were observed just once. Under 0.2% of the sample is held by the ten biggest clonotypes. The material sequenced was blood. Receptors originate from a girl less than two years old with a congenital heart defect but otherwise immunologically healthy.

The rearrangement joins TRBV5-1 to TRBJ1-2; 7 bases are shared with TRBD1. CDR1 is SGHRS and CDR2 is YFSETQ in the germline V gene. With V trimmed by 0 bases and J by 0 bases, 5 bases remained unmatched. CDR3 size: 16 residues. In nucleotides, the CDR3 is TGCGCCAGCAGCTTGGGGTACAGGGGAACTAACTATGGCTACACCTTC. Protein sequence: CASSLGYRGTNYGYTF.

The V call is TRBV11-2, the J call TRBJ2-7; possible D gene TRBD2, 6 bases. CDR1 and CDR2 (germline): SGHAT, FQNNGV. The length of the CDR3 is 15 residues. V was trimmed by 6 bases and J by 2 bases, leaving 17 bases between them. The CDR3 region has the DNA TGTGCCAGCAGGTCCCGGGGCCGGGGGACCTACGAGCAGTACTTC. It is translated as CASRSRGRGTYEQYF.

The V gene is TRBV30, the J gene TRBJ2-6; unclear D gene. The CDR3 runs 15 residues. Germline values: CDR1 GTSNPN, CDR2 SVGIG (reference sequence). V lost 4 bases and J 0 bases, leaving 10 bases between the germline ends. The CDR3, as DNA: TGTGCCTGGAATCTCCCTAGCTCTGGGGCCAACGTCCTGACTTTC. This codes for CAWNLPSSGANVLTF. Combining the CDR3 with reference TRBV30 and TRBJ2-6 gives the whole variable domain SQTIHQWPATLVQPVGSPLSLECTVEGTSNPNLYWYRQAAGRGLQLLFYSVGIGQISSEVPQNLSASRPQDRQFILSSKKLLLSDSGFYLCAWNLPSSGANVLTFGAGSRLTVL.

For this clone: Other DNA variants within this sample encode the same CDR3. The genes are TRBV21-1 and TRBJ2-7; the table's D call, TRBD1, has no DNA check behind it. TRBV21-1 is a pseudogene segment. CDR3 length equals 15 residues. CDR3 bases: TGTGCCAGCAGCAAAGCGGGACACCCTGCCTACGAGCAGTACTTC. Protein sequence: CASSKAGHPAYEQYF.

V is TRBV5-1 and J is TRBJ1-5, with 10 bases matching TRBD1. With V trimmed by 1 base and J by 7 bases, 2 bases remained unmatched. The CDR3 contains 14 residues. The germline CDR1 and CDR2 sequences are SGHRS and YFSETQ. The CDR3 protein is CASSLSGQGQPQHF. CDR3 sequence (DNA): TGCGCCAGCAGCTTGTCGGGACAGGGGCAGCCCCAGCATTTT.

This clone turned up a few times. The V and J genes are TRBV11-2 and TRBJ1-5; D uncertain. The length of the CDR3 is 13 residues. V shed 1 base and J shed 4 bases, with 5 bases lying between them. The germline V gene encodes CDR1 SGHAT and CDR2 FQNNGV. CDR3: CASSLGLNQPQHF. The CDR3 nucleotides are TGTGCCAGCAGCTTAGGGTTAAATCAGCCCCAGCATTTT.

The chain has TRBV9 and TRBJ1-1; D is ambiguous. Germline CDR1 reads SGDLS; CDR2 reads YYNGEE. The CDR3 loop spans 13 amino acids. The V end was cut by 0 bases, the J end by 3 bases, with 6 bases between. The CDR3 sequence: CASSVGVYTEAFF. The CDR3 DNA reads TGTGCCAGCAGCGTAGGGGTTTACACTGAAGCTTTCTTT.

The chain has TRBV6-1 and TRBJ2-1, with 10 bases matching TRBD2. This CDR3 is built from 15 residues. With 5 bases clipped from V and 5 bases from J, the junction kept 6 bases outside the gene matches. Germline CDR1 is MNHNS and CDR2 is SASEGT. CDR3 sequence: CASSRGTSVNNEQFF. The CDR3, as DNA: TGTGCCAGCAGTCGGGGGACTAGCGTAAACAATGAGCAGTTCTTC.

The rearrangement uses TRBV30 and TRBJ2-7; tentative D call: TRBD2 (5 bases). The CDR3 has 12 amino acids. Trimming shortened V by 4 bases and J by 4 bases, and 11 bases separated the two germline ends. CDR1 and CDR2 (germline): GTSNPN, SVGIG (reference sequence). The CDR3 sequence: CAWTPCGYEQYF. In nucleotides, the CDR3 is TGTGCCTGGACCCCGTGCGGGTACGAGCAGTACTTC.

On this clone: One end of the junction fails to match germline, which may point to a read error. J is TRBJ2-3 and V is TRBV28; the match to TRBD2 covers 11 bases. The CDR3 sequence is 16 residues long. Per germline, CDR1 MDHEN and CDR2 SYDVKM. CDR3 loop: CASSLITSGSRDTQYF. DNA of the CDR3: TGTGCCAGCAGTTTAATAACTAGCGGGAGCAGAGATACGCAGTATTTT.

V usage is TRBV30 and J usage is TRBJ2-5; no firm D call. Germline-derived CDR1 and CDR2 are GTSNPN and SVGIG (reference sequence). V dropped 0 bases and J dropped 5 bases, with 4 bases sitting between them. The CDR3 consists of 11 residues. In DNA form, the CDR3 reads TGTGCCTGGAGTGTAAGGGAGACCCAGTACTTC. This encodes CAWSVRETQYF.

The rearrangement joins TRBV6-5 to TRBJ2-7; 8 nucleotides match TRBD1. The CDR3 is 11 amino acids. V was clipped by 5 bases and J by 7 bases; unmatched bases: 1. The V gene's germline CDR1 is MNHEY and CDR2 SVGAGI. The CDR3 DNA is TGTGCCAGCAGTCACAGGGGGGAGCAGTACTTC. It translates to CASSHRGEQYF.

This chain uses TRBV18 with TRBJ2-7; D unclear. Germline CDR1 reads KGHSH; CDR2 reads LQKENI. V was trimmed by 6 bases and J by 2 bases, leaving 17 bases between them. CDR3 length: 15 residues. The CDR3, as DNA: TGTGCCAGCTCCCCGTTGATAGGTGCTACCTACGAGCAGTACTTC. Translating gives CASSPLIGATYEQYF.

V gene TRBV6-1 combines with J gene TRBJ1-2; no clear D. The length of the CDR3 is 13 residues. Germline V gives CDR1 MNHNS, CDR2 SASEGT. The V end lost 3 bases, the J end lost 4 bases, and 9 bases lay between the germline ends. The CDR3 loop reads CASSEGRTYGYTF. DNA of the CDR3: TGTGCCAGCAGTGAGGGGAGGACCTATGGCTACACCTTC.

The chain combines TRBV29-1 with TRBJ2-5, with TRBD2 identical over 8 bases. Germline lookup yields CDR1 SQVTM and CDR2 ANQGSEA. Unmatched junction bases numbered 6, after V lost 3 bases and J lost 3 bases. CDR3 length equals 14 residues. The CDR3 nucleotides read TGCAGCGTTGATATCGGGAGGGCCAAAGAGACCCAGTACTTC. Amino acids: CSVDIGRAKETQYF.

The chain uses TRBV27 and TRBJ2-7; the match to TRBD2 covers 7 bases. The trim removed 0 bases at V and 0 bases at J, leaving 5 bases unmatched. The CDR3 is 16 residues long. Germline loops: CDR1 MNHEY, CDR2 SMNVEV (reference sequence). The CDR3 protein is CASSLSGGTFSYEQYF. DNA for the CDR3: TGTGCCAGCAGTTTATCCGGGGGGACTTTCTCCTACGAGCAGTACTTC.

This chain uses TRBV7-3 with TRBJ2-1; D is unclear. Per the germline V gene, CDR1 is SGHTA and CDR2 is FQGTGA. The CDR3 spans 11 residues. The V end was cut by 5 bases, the J end by 7 bases, with 6 bases between. The CDR3 here is CASSLLNEQFF. For the CDR3, the DNA is TGTGCCAGCAGCCTGCTTAATGAGCAGTTCTTC.

J is TRBJ2-5 and V is TRBV28, with D perhaps assigned TRBD1 or TRBD2 (5 bases each). With the DNA end fitting TRBJ2-7 better, the J assignment may be wrong. Germline V gene data show CDR1 as MDHEN and CDR2 as SYDVKM. CDR3 length equals 12 residues. The CDR3 bases are TGTGCCAGCGGGACCGCAGCCTACGAGCAGTACTTC. Amino acid sequence: CASGTAAYEQYF.

The chain links TRBV5-1 to TRBJ2-3; 8 bases map to TRBD1. The CDR3 spans 16 residues. Trimming removed 0 bases from V and 5 bases from J; junction bases left unmatched: 8. Germline CDR1 reads SGHRS; CDR2 reads YFSETQ. CDR3 residues: CASSLAKDRVRDTQYF. For the CDR3, the DNA is TGCGCCAGCAGCTTGGCCAAGGACAGGGTTCGAGATACGCAGTATTTT.